Following are 28 T cell receptor beta chains from one sample sequenced in a study of CD8 T cells in ankylosing spondylitis (dated by TCRdb to 2015 to 2018). Receptor libraries were prepared by 5' RACE. Sequencing instrument: Illumina HiSeq 2500. TCRdb handled the public reads itself, with Q25 trimming in fastp and clone calling in MiXCR, and kept productive beta chains. Rows with a matching CDR3 protein are joined into one entry that keeps the most common DNA and genes. This sample has about 140,000 distinct CDR3 sequences in its table, and approximately 9.2% of those were observed once. The ten largest clones represent 7.3% of the sample. Sequencing input: synovial fluid, either unsorted or a sorted T cell fraction (not recorded which). These receptors originate from a male donor with ankylosing spondylitis.

Many counts were recorded for this clonotype. CDR3 loop: CASSLGAGTRWYNEQFF. DNA of the CDR3: TGTGCCAGCAGCTTAGGGGCGGGGACGCGGTGGTACAATGAGCAGTTCTTC. This rearrangement joins TRBV7-9 to TRBJ2-1; perhaps TRBD2 as D (6 bases). Germline CDR1 reads SEHNR; CDR2 reads FQNEAQ (reference sequence). V lost 1 base and J 4 bases, leaving 17 bases between the germline ends. There are 17 residues in the CDR3.

This clonotype was observed many times. J is TRBJ2-7 and V is TRBV5-5, with a weak D call TRBD1 (6 bases). The V end was cut by 3 bases, the J end by 4 bases, with 8 bases between. Per germline, CDR1 SGHKS and CDR2 YYEKEE (reference sequence). This CDR3 is 12 amino acids long. DNA for the CDR3: TGTGCCAGCAGCTGGACAGCATACGAGCAGTACTTC. As protein: CASSWTAYEQYF.

This clonotype was recorded at least ten times. This chain joins TRBV19 and TRBJ1-5, with D maybe TRBD1 (5 bases). The CDR3 extends over 16 amino acids. The germline V gene has CDR1 LNHDA and CDR2 SQIVND (reference sequence). Trimming cost V 3 bases and J 2 bases, with 14 bases left between them. The DNA of the CDR3 is TGTGCCAGTAGTATGGTCGGGGCAGTGGGCAATCAGCCCCAGCATTTT. This gives the protein CASSMVGAVGNQPQHF.

In this sample, this clonotype turned up many times. The chain combines TRBV5-1 with TRBJ1-2; D remains ambiguous. Trimming pared 2 bases from V and 8 bases from J, leaving 13 bases between. The CDR3 totals 13 residues. Germline CDR1 SGHRS, CDR2 YFSETQ. The CDR3 loop reads CASSLQGNSGYTF. Written as DNA, the CDR3 is TGCGCCAGCAGCTTACAAGGGAATAGCGGCTACACCTTC. Variable domain in full (rest from reference TRBV5-1 and TRBJ1-2): KAGVTQTPRYLIKTRGQQVTLSCSPISGHRSVSWYQQTPGQGLQFLFEYFSETQRNKGNFPGRFSGRQFSNSRSEMNVSTLELGDSALYLCASSLQGNSGYTFGSGTRLTVV.

This rearrangement joins TRBV5-1 to TRBJ1-1, with D hard to call. Germline V gene sequence: CDR1 SGHRS, CDR2 YFSETQ. The CDR3 consists of 17 residues. Trimming took off 1 base at V and 4 bases at J, with 20 bases between the two ends. CDR3 nucleotide sequence: TGCGCCAGCAGCTTGCCCCCCGGGCGAGAAAGGGTCACTGAAGCTTTCTTT. This translates into CASSLPPGRERVTEAFF. The variable domain in full, completed from reference TRBV5-1 and TRBJ1-1, reads KAGVTQTPRYLIKTRGQQVTLSCSPISGHRSVSWYQQTPGQGLQFLFEYFSETQRNKGNFPGRFSGRQFSNSRSEMNVSTLELGDSALYLCASSLPPGRERVTEAFFGQGTRLTVV.

This clonotype was observed at least ten times. V is TRBV27 and J is TRBJ2-2; D gene uncertain. This CDR3 is 15 amino acids long. Germline V gene lookup returns CDR1 MNHEY and CDR2 SMNVEV (reference sequence). With 8 bases removed from V and 1 base from J, the gap between germline ends came to 14 bases. CDR3 in amino acids: CASSPILENTGELFF. For the CDR3, the DNA is TGTGCCAGCTCTCCAATTTTGGAGAACACCGGGGAGCTGTTTTTT.

The rearrangement links TRBV11-2 to TRBJ1-1; D call uncertain. From germline, CDR1 is SGHAT and CDR2 FQNNGV. The CDR3 extends over 14 amino acids. V was shortened by 1 base and J by 6 bases, with 12 bases between the two germline ends. CDR3 protein: CASSLVGSEPEAFF. CDR3 DNA sequence: TGTGCCAGCAGCTTAGTGGGTAGCGAGCCTGAAGCTTTCTTT.

The V gene is TRBV18, the J gene TRBJ2-7; D not resolved. This CDR3 region has 14 residues. Trimming took off 2 bases at V and 6 bases at J, with 14 bases between the two ends. Germline CDR1 KGHSH, CDR2 LQKENI. DNA for the CDR3: TGTGCCAGCTCACCAGGAACCCCTAGAGGCGAGCAGTACTTC. Its protein product is CASSPGTPRGEQYF.

The chain links TRBV9 to TRBJ1-1; 11 bases match TRBD1. The V gene end was trimmed by 4 bases and the J gene end by 0 bases; junction bases not matched to a gene: 8. CDR3 length: 17 residues. Per the germline V gene, CDR1 is SGDLS and CDR2 is YYNGEE. CDR3 loop: CASSSRGTGGMNTEAFF. DNA for the CDR3: TGTGCCAGCAGCTCCCGAGGGACAGGGGGAATGAACACTGAAGCTTTCTTT.

The J gene is TRBJ2-3, the V gene TRBV24-1, with D perhaps TRBD2 (6 bases). The germline V gene encodes CDR1 KGHDR and CDR2 SFDVKD. Trimming took 5 bases from V and 6 from J, leaving 14 bases between them. The CDR3 spans 14 residues. This chain's CDR3 is CATSGRAGKDTQYF. For the CDR3, the DNA is TGTGCCACCAGTGGCAGGGCGGGGAAGGATACGCAGTATTTT.

The sample holds a few counts of this clonotype. V is TRBV7-2 and J is TRBJ2-2, with 8 bases matching TRBD1. CDR1 SGHTA and CDR2 FQGNSA come from the germline V gene. This CDR3 is built from 17 residues. The J segment lost 5 bases and the V segment lost 3 bases, leaving 11 bases of the junction unmatched. This chain's CDR3 is CASSLGQAPSRTGELFF. The CDR3 DNA reads TGTGCCAGCAGCTTGGGACAGGCACCTAGCCGGACCGGGGAGCTGTTTTTT.

The V gene is TRBV27, the J gene TRBJ1-2; TRBD1 agrees at 8 bases. The germline V gene encodes CDR1 MNHEY and CDR2 SMNVEV (reference sequence). V gave up 10 bases and J gave up 6 bases; unmatched junction bases: 10. This CDR3 spans 13 amino acids. The CDR3 is CATKPRDRNGYTF. CDR3 nucleotide sequence: TGTGCCACCAAACCCCGGGACAGGAATGGCTACACCTTC.

This clonotype was counted many times. J is TRBJ1-4 and V is TRBV7-6; D gene unclear. The CDR3 runs to 14 residues. V dropped 3 bases and J dropped 4 bases, with 9 bases sitting between them. CDR1 SGHVS and CDR2 FNYEAQ come from the germline V gene. CDR3: CASSLRPDNEKLFF. In nucleotides, the CDR3 is TGTGCCAGCAGCTTGCGGCCGGATAATGAAAAACTGTTTTTT.

This clonotype was seen only a few times. The V call is TRBV20-1, the J call TRBJ1-3; 9 positions match TRBD1. Germline V lookup: CDR1 DFQATT, CDR2 SNEGSKA (reference sequence). V gave up 0 bases and J gave up 7 bases; unmatched junction bases: 10. The CDR3 is 16 residues long. CDR3 coding DNA: TGCAGTGCTAGAGACTCCCGACAGGGGGTTTGGAACACCATATATTTT. Amino acids: CSARDSRQGVWNTIYF.

This clonotype has ten or more counts. The chain couples TRBV7-2 to TRBJ1-2; D is uncertain. Per the germline V gene, CDR1 is SGHTA and CDR2 is FQGNSA. This CDR3 comprises 15 residues. Trimming stripped 0 bases from V and 4 bases from J, with 12 bases between. The CDR3 nucleotides read TGTGCCAGCAGCTTAGCGTCCAATCTGGGCTATGGCTACACCTTC. As protein: CASSLASNLGYGYTF.

The chain uses TRBV29-1 and TRBJ2-1, with a weak D call TRBD2 (5 bases). The V gene's germline CDR1 is SQVTM and CDR2 ANQGSEA. V was clipped by 7 bases and J by 2 bases, with 15 bases between them. The length of the CDR3 is 14 residues. CDR3 loop: CSADYSLAYNEQFF. CDR3 nucleotides: TGCAGCGCTGACTATAGCCTAGCCTACAATGAGCAGTTCTTC.

This clonotype appeared a few times. The V gene is TRBV5-1, the J gene TRBJ2-3; TRBD1 or TRBD2 may be the D gene (5 bases each). Trimming pared 4 bases from V and 0 bases from J, leaving 6 bases between. Looked up from germline, CDR1 is SGHRS and CDR2 is YFSETQ. The CDR3 consists of 13 residues. CDR3 sequence: CASSGGSTDTQYF. The CDR3 coding sequence is TGCGCCAGCAGCGGGGGTAGCACAGATACGCAGTATTTT.

This clonotype was observed a few times. This chain uses TRBV9 with TRBJ1-6; no clear D gene. The CDR3 loop spans 15 amino acids. The germline gives CDR1 SGDLS, CDR2 YYNGEE. V shed 4 bases and J shed 9 bases, with 17 bases lying between them. The CDR3 here is CASSFTFGFGSPLHF. Written as DNA, the CDR3 is TGTGCCAGCAGCTTCACCTTCGGGTTCGGTTCACCCCTCCACTTT.

V and J are TRBV15 and TRBJ2-1; 11 bases map to TRBD2. The ends lost 0 bases at V and 8 bases at J; junction bases unmatched: 6. The CDR3 contains 16 residues. The germline V gene has CDR1 LNHNV and CDR2 YYDKDF (reference sequence). The CDR3 is CATSRDHSGGADEQFF. The CDR3 bases are TGTGCCACCAGCAGAGATCATAGCGGGGGGGCCGATGAGCAGTTCTTC.

The chain has TRBV10-3 and TRBJ1-2; no clear D gene. Germline V lookup: CDR1 ENHRY, CDR2 SYGVKD. The CDR3 length is 14 residues. V lost 4 bases and J lost 4, with 13 bases in between. For the CDR3, the DNA is TGTGCCATCAGTGGGGCCCAGCGGGCCTATGGCTACACCTTC. Residues: CAISGAQRAYGYTF.

The chain carries TRBV10-3 and TRBJ2-3; D is unclear. CDR1 is ENHRY, CDR2 SYGVKD, per germline. Between the trimmed V and J ends, which lost 5 bases and 5 bases, there was a span of 8 bases. The CDR3 is made up of 12 amino acids. This CDR3 is CAISPFGDTQYF. The DNA of the CDR3 is TGTGCCATCAGTCCCTTCGGAGATACGCAGTATTTT.

The V call is TRBV6-1, the J call TRBJ1-4; the D is unclear. The V gene's germline CDR1 is MNHNS and CDR2 SASEGT. Trimming removed 8 bases from V and 7 bases from J, with 17 bases in between. CDR3 length: 14 residues. This chain's CDR3 is CASLRTAGGEKLFF. In DNA form, the CDR3 reads TGTGCCAGCCTACGAACCGCCGGAGGTGAAAAACTGTTTTTT.

J is TRBJ1-2 and V is TRBV2; 8 bases are shared with TRBD1. Germline lookup yields CDR1 SNHLY and CDR2 FYNNEI. The ends lost 4 bases at V and 4 bases at J; junction bases unmatched: 2. This CDR3 spans 13 amino acids. The CDR3 here is CASSGQGTYGYTF. CDR3 in DNA: TGTGCCAGCAGTGGACAGGGGACCTATGGCTACACCTTC.

This clonotype has only a few counts. The chain joins TRBV10-3 to TRBJ2-3; 10 nucleotides align to TRBD2. CDR1 ENHRY and CDR2 SYGVKD come from the germline V gene. With V trimmed by 0 bases and J by 4 bases, 4 bases remained unmatched. The CDR3 is 16 residues long. The CDR3 nucleotides are TGTGCCATCAGTGAGTCCCTAGCGGGAGACCCAGATACGCAGTATTTT. It codes for CAISESLAGDPDTQYF.

This clonotype was recorded at least ten times. V is TRBV2 and J is TRBJ2-1, with D possibly TRBD1 on 5 matching bases. The germline CDR1 and CDR2 sequences are SNHLY and FYNNEI. V lost 4 bases and J 0 bases, leaving 13 bases between the germline ends. CDR3 size: 16 residues. CDR3 DNA: TGTGCCAGCAGTGTCCAGGGCAAGAGCTCCTACAATGAGCAGTTCTTC. It is translated as CASSVQGKSSYNEQFF.

This clonotype was counted many times. This chain joins TRBV12-3 or TRBV12-4 and TRBJ2-3, with 11 positions matching TRBD2. The CDR3 is 16 amino acids. After removal of 3 bases from V and 2 bases from J, the junction contained 4 bases not matched to a gene. CDR3 bases: TGTGCCAGCAGTTTGGGGACTAGCGGAGACACAGATACGCAGTATTTT. This translates into CASSLGTSGDTDTQYF.

The chain employs TRBV4-3 and TRBJ1-1, with 9 nucleotides matching TRBD1. V was pared by 4 bases and J by 5 bases, with 14 bases of the junction left unmatched. This CDR3 spans 17 amino acids. Per the germline V gene, CDR1 is LGHNA and CDR2 is YSLEER. CDR3 DNA sequence: TGCGCCAGCAGCCTCGATTTTGCCGGGACAGGGATGACTGAAGCTTTCTTT. Residues: CASSLDFAGTGMTEAFF.

The sample holds many counts of this clonotype. This chain links TRBV2 with TRBJ1-2; D unclear. Germline V gene sequence: CDR1 SNHLY, CDR2 FYNNEI. Trimming took 7 bases from V and 7 from J, leaving 16 bases between them. The CDR3 runs 13 residues. In DNA, the CDR3 is TGTGCCAGCATCGGGCAGCCTTCGGTTGGCTACACCTTC. This gives the protein CASIGQPSVGYTF.